This T cell receptor (beta chain) came from a study of vaccination and CD4 T cells after COVID-19. The Oncomine TCR Beta short-read assay sequenced DNA from cultured CD4+ T cells. One entry per CDR3 protein results from TCRdb running MiXCR on the PCR reads. The sample lists 10,000 to 15,000 distinct CDR3 sequences, 62% occurring once. Germline-derived CDR1 and CDR2 are SGHKS and YYEKEE (reference sequence). Trimming took off 4 bases at V and 3 bases at J, with 10 bases between the two ends. CDR3 length equals 13 residues. Comment on this clonotype: Its specificity is not known.

Treatment here: roughly 10-day PBMC culture with coronavirus spike peptide pools or control peptides (ViraFEST assay). This TCR was sampled from a human donor who had recovered from COVID-19. The gene calls are TRBV5-5 and TRBJ1-1; tentative D call: TRBD1 (5 bases). The sample taken for sequencing was CD4+ T cells from blood, cultured in vitro. The CDR3 nucleotides read TGTGCCAGCAGCAAAACGGGGGACACTGAAGCTTTCTTT. It codes for CASSKTGDTEAFF.